Included here is one T cell receptor (beta chain) sequence, with context. The record originates from a study of blood T cells in healthy people across ages. Study-wide background: The capture of about one barcoded beta molecule per two T cells was achieved by template switching.

Healthy Caucasian individuals from Russia aged 6 to 90 served as donors. Looked up from germline, CDR1 is SGHRS and CDR2 is YFSETQ. V lost 3 bases to trimming and J lost 4 bases; unmatched junction nucleotides: 7. The CDR3 totals 14 residues. PCR was performed a second time for 7 to 11 cycles using a sample-barcoded 5' primer and a J-beta primer mix. A template-switch adaptor containing 12 random nucleotides labeled each cDNA molecule. TCRdb fed the 5' RACE reads into MiXCR, producing one record per CDR3 protein. The table lists some 730,000 distinct CDR3 sequences, 20% to 25% of them singletons. What was sequenced was blood. The TCR sequence derives from a man in his sixties or seventies in good health. The chain uses TRBV5-1 and TRBJ2-7; TRBD1 aligns across 7 bases. The CDR3 nucleotides read TGCGCCAGCAGCTGGGGGACAGTAAAATACGAGCAGTACTTC. Its translation is CASSWGTVKYEQYF.